Listed here are 32 T cell receptor beta chains from one sample, sequenced in a study of sequential checkpoint blockade in melanoma. Treatment specified: randomized to nivolumab then ipilimumab (arm A) or the reverse (arm B). Some clones are missing from TCRdb's copy, which holds only in-frame ones; the method was immunoSEQ multiplex PCR. The data show about 20,000 clones, with about 80% seen just once and approximately 40% held by the top ten. Sequenced material: CD8+ T cells sorted from blood (inferred from file names), taken from a patient given nivolumab and ipilimumab in sequence. These receptors all stem from a human donor with melanoma.

The chain recombines TRBV7-8 with TRBJ2-6; the D is unclear. This CDR3 region has 17 residues. CDR1 is SGHVS and CDR2 is FQNEAQ in the germline V gene. V shed 0 bases and J shed 0 bases, with 9 bases lying between them. The CDR3 sequence: CASSLAYSLSGANVLTF. The CDR3 region has the DNA TGTGCCAGCAGCTTAGCGTACAGCCTCTCTGGGGCCAACGTCCTGACTTTC.

The genes are TRBV6-5 and TRBJ2-7; D may be TRBD1 (6 bases). V gave up 6 bases and J gave up 3 bases, with 18 bases separating them. CDR3 length equals 15 residues. Germline-derived CDR1 and CDR2 are MNHEY and SVGAGI. CDR3 loop: CASSPWMGADYEQYF. The CDR3 DNA sequence: TGTGCCAGCAGCCCATGGATGGGGGCTGACTACGAGCAGTACTTC.

The chain joins TRBV19 to TRBJ2-1; 14 bases align to TRBD2. Per germline, CDR1 LNHDA and CDR2 SQIVND (reference sequence). The CDR3 sequence is 18 residues long. Trimming removed 5 bases from V and 4 bases from J; junction bases left unmatched: 10. The CDR3 nucleotides are TGTGCCAGTAGTGAAGGACTAGCGGGGGGTATTTGGTACAATGAGCAGTTCTTC. Its protein is CASSEGLAGGIWYNEQFF.

The chain is built from TRBV28 and TRBJ1-1; D ambiguous. Germline assignment: CDR1 MDHEN and CDR2 SYDVKM. Trimming took off 5 bases at V and 2 bases at J, with 15 bases between the two ends. The CDR3 consists of 15 residues. CDR3 nucleotides: TGTGCCAGCAGTGCGCTCGGGATCGTTAACACTGAAGCTTTCTTT. This sequence encodes CASSALGIVNTEAFF.

The chain recombines TRBV5-1 with TRBJ2-7; 9 bases agree with TRBD2. Unmatched junction bases numbered 5, after V lost 4 bases and J lost 0 bases. Germline CDR1 reads SGHRS; CDR2 reads YFSETQ. This CDR3 is 15 amino acids long. The CDR3 nucleotides read TGCGCCAGCAGCCCGCGGGAGGGGAGCTCCTACGAGCAGTACTTC. This translates into CASSPREGSSYEQYF.

The chain recombines TRBV27 with TRBJ1-3; D perhaps matches TRBD1 (5 bases). This CDR3 comprises 16 residues. V was trimmed by 5 bases and J by 0 bases, leaving 14 bases between them. The V gene's germline CDR1 is MNHEY and CDR2 SMNVEV (reference sequence). CDR3 in DNA: TGTGCCAGCAGTCCCCTGGGGGGAACCTCTGGAAACACCATATATTTT. Amino acids: CASSPLGGTSGNTIYF.

The CDR3 DNA reads TGTGCCAGCAGTTTACTACCACCGGGACTGGAGTACTACGAGCAGTACTTC. It translates to CASSLLPPGLEYYEQYF. V gene TRBV27 combines with J gene TRBJ2-7, with a possible D match to TRBD2 (6 bases). Germline CDR1 and CDR2: MNHEY and SMNVEV (reference sequence). This CDR3 spans 17 amino acids. The V and J ends lost 2 bases and 3 bases respectively, with 20 bases between them.

The J gene is TRBJ1-1, the V gene TRBV28, with 8 positions matching TRBD1. Germline V gene lookup returns CDR1 MDHEN and CDR2 SYDVKM. CDR3 length: 14 residues. The V segment lost 11 bases and the J segment 0 bases; nucleotides outside the gene matches: 8. Written as DNA, the CDR3 is TGTGCCGCCCACAGGGGGTTCATGAACACTGAAGCTTTCTTT. It translates to CAAHRGFMNTEAFF.

The chain couples TRBV6-6 to TRBJ2-7, with 10 bases lining up with TRBD1. Trimming at V came to 2 bases and at J to 3 bases, leaving 1 base not matched to a gene. Germline-derived CDR1 and CDR2 are MNHNY and SVGAGI (reference sequence). The CDR3 spans 14 residues. The CDR3 coding sequence is TGTGCCAGCAGTTACGGGACAGGGGACTACGAGCAGTACTTC. Translated: CASSYGTGDYEQYF.

The rearrangement joins TRBV7-9 to TRBJ1-3; 8 nucleotides agree with TRBD1. Germline V CDR1 and CDR2: SEHNR, FQNEAQ (reference sequence). With V trimmed by 5 bases and J by 7 bases, 7 bases remained unmatched. This CDR3 has 14 residues. The CDR3 bases are TGTGCCAGCAGCCTTGGACAGGGTGGGAACACCATATATTTT. It is translated as CASSLGQGGNTIYF.

This chain uses TRBV7-9 with TRBJ1-2; 8 nucleotides agree with TRBD1. Per the germline V gene, CDR1 is SEHNR and CDR2 is FQNEAQ (reference sequence). This CDR3 is 15 amino acids long. Trimming removed 5 bases from V and 7 bases from J; junction bases left unmatched: 12. As DNA, the CDR3 is TGTGCCAGCAGCAAAGGACAGGGACGAGGTTTTGGCTACACCTTC. As protein: CASSKGQGRGFGYTF.

V gene TRBV29-1 combines with J gene TRBJ1-1; D not certain. Germline V gene lookup returns CDR1 SQVTM and CDR2 ANQGSEA. V was pared by 2 bases and J by 4 bases, with 14 bases between. This CDR3 spans 14 amino acids. The chain's CDR3 is CSVESRRRPTEAFF. In nucleotides, the CDR3 is TGCAGCGTTGAATCGCGCCGGCGGCCCACTGAAGCTTTCTTT.

V and J are TRBV7-9 and TRBJ1-5, with TRBD1 as a possible D gene (5 bases). The germline gives CDR1 SEHNR, CDR2 FQNEAQ (reference sequence). Trimming shortened V by 5 bases and J by 5 bases, and 10 bases separated the two germline ends. This CDR3 has 13 amino acids. Here the CDR3 reads CASSLGADQPQHF. The DNA for the CDR3 is TGTGCCAGCAGCCTAGGGGCCGATCAGCCCCAGCATTTT.

This clone showed up just once. The genes are TRBV9 and TRBJ1-5, with 9 positions matching TRBD1. Germline V gene data show CDR1 as SGDLS and CDR2 as YYNGEE. The V gene end was trimmed by 4 bases and the J gene end by 4 bases; junction bases not matched to a gene: 6. The CDR3 extends over 15 amino acids. CDR3: CASSLTGGGNQPQHF. The CDR3 coding sequence is TGTGCCAGCAGCCTGACAGGGGGGGGAAATCAGCCCCAGCATTTT. The full variable domain, with the rest looked up from reference TRBV9 and TRBJ1-5, is DSGVTQTPKHLITATGQRVTLRCSPRSGDLSVYWYQQSLDQGLQFLIQYYNGEERAKGNILERFSAQQFPDLHSELNLSSLELGDSALYFCASSLTGGGNQPQHFGDGTRLSIL.

This chain joins TRBV11-2 and TRBJ2-7, with D tentatively TRBD2 (5 bases). There are 13 residues in the CDR3. Germline V gene lookup returns CDR1 SGHAT and CDR2 FQNNGV. The V end was cut by 7 bases, the J end by 6 bases, with 16 bases between. CDR3 DNA: TGTGCCAGCACGGGATCCTACCGGCTCGAGCAGTACTTC. Its translation is CASTGSYRLEQYF.

V gene TRBV6-5 combines with J gene TRBJ2-7, with 9 bases lining up with TRBD2. The CDR3 covers 14 residues. Trimming cost V 6 bases and J 3 bases; bases outside gene matches: 6. Germline V lookup: CDR1 MNHEY, CDR2 SVGAGI. In DNA, the CDR3 is TGTGCCAGCAGCCCCGGGACTAGCCTCTACGAGCAGTACTTC. Amino acids: CASSPGTSLYEQYF.

The V call is TRBV5-6, the J call TRBJ2-7; 12 nucleotides agree with TRBD1. After removal of 3 bases from V and 7 bases from J, the junction contained 8 bases not matched to a gene. The CDR3 is 15 amino acids. The germline CDR1 and CDR2 sequences are SGHDT and YYEEEE. In DNA form, the CDR3 reads TGTGCCAGCAGCTGGGGGACAGGGGGCGCGGGGGAGCAGTACTTC. Protein: CASSWGTGGAGEQYF.

The genes are TRBV13 and TRBJ2-7, with a weak D call TRBD2 (6 bases). The V gene's germline CDR1 is PRHDT and CDR2 FYEKMQ (reference sequence). Trimming shortened V by 5 bases and J by 0 bases, and 20 bases separated the two germline ends. The CDR3 is 17 amino acids. The CDR3 coding sequence is TGTGCCAGCAGCGCTCACGCGGGGAGCCCGCACTCCTACGAGCAGTACTTC. This encodes CASSAHAGSPHSYEQYF.

CDR3 residues: CASNGLAGNEQFF. The CDR3 DNA reads TGTGCCAGCAATGGACTAGCGGGAAATGAGCAGTTCTTC. The gene calls are TRBV6-5 and TRBJ2-1; 12 nucleotides align to TRBD2. Germline V gene sequence: CDR1 MNHEY, CDR2 SVGAGI. V shed 7 bases and J 7 bases; nucleotides not matched to a gene: 2. This CDR3 is built from 13 residues.

The V and J genes are TRBV11-2 and TRBJ2-7; 8 bases fit TRBD1. Losses at the gene ends were 0 bases for V and 4 bases for J; bases not matched to a gene: 14. Germline values: CDR1 SGHAT, CDR2 FQNNGV. The CDR3 totals 18 residues. The CDR3 DNA sequence: TGTGCCAGCAGCTTAGATCTCGGGCAGGGGGCTTTCGGGTACGAGCAGTACTTC. Translation: CASSLDLGQGAFGYEQYF. Full variable domain (missing parts from reference TRBV11-2 and TRBJ2-7): EAGVAQSPRYKIIEKRQSVAFWCNPISGHATLYWYQQILGQGPKLLIQFQNNGVVDDSQLPKDRFSAERLKGVDSTLKIQPAKLEDSAVYLCASSLDLGQGAFGYEQYFGPGTRLTVT.

This clone has more than one count but fewer than ten. The rearrangement joins TRBV6-5 to TRBJ2-7, with D perhaps TRBD1 (5 bases). This CDR3 has 12 amino acids. Germline loops: CDR1 MNHEY, CDR2 SVGAGI. V was clipped by 9 bases and J by 4 bases, with 13 bases between them. For the CDR3, the DNA is TGTGCCAGTAGTATCCAGGGTTACGAGCAGTACTTC. Translation: CASSIQGYEQYF.

V is TRBV7-9 and J is TRBJ1-4; 9 bases are a match to TRBD1. The CDR3 sequence is 16 residues long. Germline-derived CDR1 and CDR2 are SEHNR and FQNEAQ (reference sequence). Trimming cost V 2 bases and J 8 bases; bases outside gene matches: 9. DNA of the CDR3: TGTGCCAGCAGCTTACCGGGACAGGGTCCCTCGGAAAAACTGTTTTTT. It translates to CASSLPGQGPSEKLFF.

This clone was seen a few times. Written as DNA, the CDR3 is TGTGCCAGTAGTATTGCTGGGCCCACGGGGGAGCAGTACTTC. This encodes CASSIAGPTGEQYF. The chain is built from TRBV19 and TRBJ2-7, with D possibly matching TRBD2 (5 bases). Per germline, CDR1 LNHDA and CDR2 SQIVND (reference sequence). The CDR3 consists of 14 residues. V lost 3 bases to trimming and J lost 7 bases, with 16 bases between them. Full variable domain (outside the CDR3, taken from reference TRBV19 and TRBJ2-7): DGGITQSPKYLFRKEGQNVTLSCEQNLNHDAMYWYRQDPGQGLRLIYYSQIVNDFQKGDIAEGYSVSREKKESFPLTVTSAQKNPTAFYLCASSIAGPTGEQYFGPGTRLTVT.

The chain employs TRBV28 and TRBJ1-1; no definite D call. Germline V gene lookup returns CDR1 MDHEN and CDR2 SYDVKM. The V end lost 6 bases, the J end lost 2 bases, and 19 bases lay between the germline ends. The CDR3 is 16 amino acids. CDR3 coding DNA: TGTGCCAGCAGCTTTAGAGGTGACGTAGTAAACACTGAAGCTTTCTTT. It is translated as CASSFRGDVVNTEAFF. Variable domain in full (rest from reference TRBV28 and TRBJ1-1): DVKVTQSSRYLVKRTGEKVFLECVQDMDHENMFWYRQDPGLGLRLIYFSYDVKMKEKGDIPEGYSVSREKKERFSLILESASTNQTSMYLCASSFRGDVVNTEAFFGQGTRLTVV.

The rearrangement joins TRBV9 to TRBJ2-7, with 11 bases that match TRBD1. CDR3 length: 15 amino acids. Unmatched junction bases numbered 7, after V lost 2 bases and J lost 6 bases. Germline V gene lookup returns CDR1 SGDLS and CDR2 YYNGEE. The CDR3 reads CASSVGQGAVVEQYF. The CDR3 DNA is TGTGCCAGCAGCGTCGGACAGGGGGCAGTGGTCGAGCAGTACTTC.

This clone was found a few times. J is TRBJ2-7 and V is TRBV7-2; D not certain. CDR1 is SGHTA, CDR2 FQGNSA, per germline. The CDR3 has 11 amino acids. V was cut by 1 base and J by 8 bases, with 6 bases left in between. The CDR3 DNA follows: TGTGCCAGCAGCTTAGGGCCGCAGCAGTACTTC. Its translation: CASSLGPQQYF.

The V gene is TRBV6-6, the J gene TRBJ1-5; the D is unclear. This CDR3 region has 14 residues. Germline CDR1 is MNHNY and CDR2 is SVGAGI (reference sequence). V dropped 6 bases and J dropped 3 bases, with 12 bases sitting between them. The CDR3 DNA reads as TGTGCCAGCAGGGTCACGGTATCCAATCAGCCCCAGCATTTT. Amino acid sequence: CASRVTVSNQPQHF.

The genes are TRBV6-7 and TRBJ2-7; D remains unclear. TRBV6-7 is an ORF for which the function is uncertain. Trimming took 5 bases from V and 6 from J, leaving 11 bases between them. The CDR3 length is 12 residues. The CDR3 region is CASSHRSGEQYF. CDR3 nucleotide sequence: TGTGCCAGCAGTCATCGGTCGGGCGAGCAGTACTTC.

A note on this clone: A junction boundary mismatches the germline segment, possibly from a read error. The chain combines TRBV6-5 with TRBJ2-7, with TRBD2 matching 8 bases. The CDR3 is 15 residues long. Germline-derived CDR1 and CDR2 are MNHEY and SVGAGI. The CDR3, as DNA: TGTGCCAGCAGTGACTCCGGGACTAGTAGGTACGAGCAGTACTTC. Translation gives CASSDSGTSRYEQYF.

The gene calls are TRBV6-1 and TRBJ1-5; D unclear. Per the germline V gene, CDR1 is MNHNS and CDR2 is SASEGT. Trimming shortened V by 2 bases and J by 0 bases, and 8 bases separated the two germline ends. The CDR3 is 15 residues long. CDR3 coding DNA: TGTGCCAGCAGTGAATTGCGGGATAGCAATCAGCCCCAGCATTTT. Residues: CASSELRDSNQPQHF.

The gene calls are TRBV13 and TRBJ2-7, with 11 bases matching TRBD2. Germline CDR1 reads PRHDT; CDR2 reads FYEKMQ (reference sequence). With V trimmed by 6 bases and J by 2 bases, 6 bases remained unmatched. This CDR3 is 15 amino acids long. This CDR3 is CASSVRTSGPYEQYF. For the CDR3, the DNA is TGTGCCAGCAGTGTTCGGACTAGCGGGCCCTACGAGCAGTACTTC.

The chain links TRBV18 to TRBJ1-5, with 7 bases matching TRBD1. J was trimmed by 4 bases and V by 3 bases; bases with no gene match: 6. Germline CDR1 is KGHSH and CDR2 is LQKENI. CDR3 length equals 15 residues. CDR3 DNA sequence: TGTGCCAGCTCACCGCTGGGCAGGGGGAATCAGCCCCAGCATTTT. Residues: CASSPLGRGNQPQHF.